The 23 T cell receptor beta chains below all came from one sample that was sequenced in a study of PD-1 blockade in mismatch repair-deficient tumors. Repertoires were generated with immunoSEQ multiplex PCR, while TCRdb's copy carries only in-frame clones and drops some. The sample carries some 120,000 clones, about 74% recorded once. Sequenced material: peripheral blood, taken about 60 weeks after starting pembrolizumab. The receptor source for this set is an adult with mismatch repair-deficient cancer.

In this sample, this clone turned up a few times. V is TRBV2 and J is TRBJ2-1; 8 positions match TRBD2. Germline CDR1 reads SNHLY; CDR2 reads FYNNEI. V was clipped by 4 bases and J by 8 bases; unmatched bases: 10. The CDR3 runs to 15 residues. The CDR3 DNA reads TGTGCCAGCAGTGGTGCATCGGGAGGGATGGATGAGCAGTTCTTC. It translates to CASSGASGGMDEQFF.

This sequence joins TRBV12-5 and TRBJ2-7, with D tentatively TRBD1 (5 bases). This CDR3 has 15 amino acids. Per the germline V gene, CDR1 is LGHNT and CDR2 is FRNRAP. V lost 1 base, J lost 5 bases, and 15 bases lay in between. The CDR3 loop is CASGLEGHPTHEQYF. The CDR3 DNA reads as TGTGCTAGTGGTTTGGAAGGACACCCAACTCACGAGCAGTACTTC.

This chain links TRBV29-1 with TRBJ1-5; 9 bases are a match to TRBD1. V dropped 7 bases and J dropped 1; count of bases not matched to a gene: 8. The germline gives CDR1 SQVTM, CDR2 ANQGSEA. The CDR3 covers 15 residues. Written as DNA, the CDR3 is TGCAGCGCCACAGGGGGCCCTGGGAGCAATCAGCCCCAGCATTTT. The encoded protein is CSATGGPGSNQPQHF.

The V gene is TRBV9, the J gene TRBJ2-2; 8 bases map to TRBD2. Germline CDR1 SGDLS, CDR2 YYNGEE. Trimming cost V 2 bases and J 1 base; bases outside gene matches: 4. The CDR3 runs to 16 residues. The CDR3 protein is CASSVKSGGNTGELFF. The CDR3, as DNA: TGTGCCAGCAGCGTCAAGAGCGGGGGGAACACCGGGGAGCTGTTTTTT.

The rearrangement joins TRBV6-1 to TRBJ2-2; D unclear. Germline V gives CDR1 MNHNS, CDR2 SASEGT. The CDR3 totals 15 residues. Deletions cut 4 bases from V and 5 bases from J, with 14 bases between. CDR3 region: CASSVFQPGTGELFF. DNA for the CDR3: TGTGCCAGCAGTGTCTTCCAGCCTGGGACCGGGGAGCTGTTTTTT.

This clone was detected a few times. The chain joins TRBV7-9 to TRBJ1-1; TRBD1 matches at 9 bases. V dropped 4 bases and J dropped 2; count of bases not matched to a gene: 8. Germline V gives CDR1 SEHNR, CDR2 FQNEAQ (reference sequence). This CDR3 comprises 16 residues. The CDR3 loop reads CASSSQPGQGNTEAFF. DNA for the CDR3: TGTGCCAGCAGCTCACAACCGGGACAGGGTAACACTGAAGCTTTCTTT.

The chain combines TRBV14 with TRBJ2-1, with D perhaps given as TRBD1 or TRBD2 (5 bases each). CDR1 and CDR2 (germline): SGHDN, FVKESK. The CDR3 is made up of 15 amino acids. The V end was cut by 1 base, the J end by 5 bases, with 12 bases between. CDR3 loop: CASSQAGTVNNEQFF. The CDR3 DNA is TGTGCCAGCAGCCAAGCCGGGACCGTAAACAATGAGCAGTTCTTC.

The chain uses TRBV5-8 and TRBJ1-2; D is unclear. CDR1 SGHTS and CDR2 YDEGEE come from the germline V gene. Trimming cost V 4 bases and J 4 bases, with 11 bases left between them. The CDR3 has 13 residues. The CDR3 nucleotides are TGTGCCAGCAGCCCCCTAAACTCCTATGGCTACACCTTC. Protein product: CASSPLNSYGYTF.

The chain couples TRBV19 to TRBJ1-5; 7 bases agree with TRBD1. Germline CDR1 reads LNHDA; CDR2 reads SQIVND (reference sequence). The CDR3 is 15 residues long. V shed 6 bases, J shed 2 bases, and the junction held 7 bases outside the gene matches. The CDR3 DNA reads as TGTGCCAGTAGCGCCAGGGGGTATGGCAATCAGCCCCAGCATTTT. It encodes CASSARGYGNQPQHF. The complete variable domain, with remaining parts taken from reference TRBV19 and TRBJ1-5, reads DGGITQSPKYLFRKEGQNVTLSCEQNLNHDAMYWYRQDPGQGLRLIYYSQIVNDFQKGDIAEGYSVSREKKESFPLTVTSAQKNPTAFYLCASSARGYGNQPQHFGDGTRLSIL.

The chain recombines TRBV5-1 with TRBJ2-5, with D uncertain. The CDR3 length is 13 residues. CDR1 and CDR2 from the germline V gene are SGHRS and YFSETQ. The V and J ends lost 0 bases and 4 bases respectively, with 7 bases between them. The CDR3 sequence is CASSLGHGETQYF. CDR3 DNA sequence: TGCGCCAGCAGCTTGGGACATGGAGAGACCCAGTACTTC.

V gene TRBV25-1 combines with J gene TRBJ2-7, with TRBD1 matching 11 bases. This CDR3 contains 13 residues. The J segment lost 4 bases and the V segment lost 6 bases, leaving 2 bases of the junction unmatched. Germline V gene lookup returns CDR1 MGHDK and CDR2 SYGVNS. The CDR3 sequence is CASRDRGLYEQYF. The CDR3 bases are TGTGCCAGCAGGGACAGGGGGCTGTACGAGCAGTACTTC.

This clone has a single count. This sequence joins TRBV7-2 and TRBJ2-7, with TRBD1 as a possible D gene (6 bases). Trimming removed 2 bases at V and 5 bases at J, with 13 bases between. Germline V lookup: CDR1 SGHTA, CDR2 FQGNSA. This CDR3 region has 14 residues. The CDR3 sequence is CASSLSGTNHEQYF. CDR3 bases: TGTGCCAGCAGCTTATCTGGGACAAACCACGAGCAGTACTTC.

The chain combines TRBV27 with TRBJ1-5; no clear D gene. The germline V and J ends were trimmed by 2 bases and 1 base, with 0 bases remaining between them. The CDR3 has 12 amino acids. In germline, CDR1 is MNHEY, CDR2 SMNVEV (reference sequence). CDR3 DNA sequence: TGTGCCAGCAGTTTAAGCAATCAGCCCCAGCATTTT. Translated: CASSLSNQPQHF.

CDR3 protein: CASRRQLEEAFF. The CDR3 DNA sequence: TGTGCCAGCAGACGACAACTCGAGGAGGCTTTCTTT. The chain links TRBV2 to TRBJ1-1; D gene uncertain. The germline gives CDR1 SNHLY, CDR2 FYNNEI. The CDR3 is 12 amino acids. Between the trimmed V and J ends, which lost 6 bases and 11 bases, there was a span of 16 bases.

The V and J genes are TRBV28 and TRBJ1-5; D is unclear. CDR3 size: 14 residues. Germline assignment: CDR1 MDHEN and CDR2 SYDVKM. The V gene lost 7 bases and the J gene lost 0 bases, with 10 bases spanning the gap. The DNA for the CDR3 is TGTGCCAGCAAAGGCGACTATAGCAATCAGCCCCAGCATTTT. Amino acids: CASKGDYSNQPQHF.

The chain joins TRBV6-6 to TRBJ2-1; 7 bases agree with TRBD2. CDR1 is MNHNY and CDR2 is SVGAGI in the germline V gene (reference sequence). The CDR3 has 14 residues. V shed 0 bases and J 5 bases; nucleotides not matched to a gene: 1. Here the CDR3 reads CASSYSLADNEQFF. The CDR3 DNA is TGTGCCAGCAGTTACTCGCTAGCGGACAATGAGCAGTTCTTC.

The chain joins TRBV18 to TRBJ2-2; D assignment may be TRBD1 or TRBD2 (6 bases each). CDR3 length: 15 amino acids. Trimming removed 2 bases at V and 7 bases at J, with 14 bases between. Germline V lookup: CDR1 KGHSH, CDR2 LQKENI. CDR3 loop: CASSPGGGLSGELFF. The CDR3 DNA sequence: TGTGCCAGCTCACCAGGAGGGGGATTGAGCGGGGAGCTGTTTTTT.

This clone has more than one count but fewer than ten. The chain carries TRBV9 and TRBJ1-1; the D is unclear. Germline CDR1 and CDR2: SGDLS and YYNGEE. The CDR3 loop spans 13 amino acids. With 0 bases removed from V and 3 bases from J, the gap between germline ends came to 6 bases. In DNA form, the CDR3 reads TGTGCCAGCAGCGTAGGGAGGGACACTGAAGCTTTCTTT. This translates into CASSVGRDTEAFF.

This clone was seen a handful of times. The chain employs TRBV18 and TRBJ2-7; TRBD1 is a possible D gene (6 bases). Germline assignment: CDR1 KGHSH and CDR2 LQKENI. The CDR3 has 13 residues. Trimming removed 4 bases from V and 7 bases from J, with 14 bases in between. This CDR3 is CASSRAGVREQYF. Here the CDR3 DNA reads TGTGCCAGCTCACGAGCAGGGGTTCGGGAGCAGTACTTC.

This clone was observed a few times. This chain connects TRBV7-6 to TRBJ2-4; D gene ambiguous. Trimming removed 5 bases at V and 7 bases at J, with 18 bases between. Germline V gives CDR1 SGHVS, CDR2 FNYEAQ. The CDR3 contains 15 residues. Written as DNA, the CDR3 is TGTGCCAGCAGCAAATCGGACCTAAACGAGAACATTCAGTACTTC. Amino acid sequence: CASSKSDLNENIQYF.

The chain carries TRBV7-6 and TRBJ2-7; 9 positions match TRBD1. V gave up 5 bases and J gave up 3 bases; unmatched junction bases: 5. Germline-derived CDR1 and CDR2 are SGHVS and FNYEAQ. This CDR3 comprises 14 residues. The CDR3 nucleotides read TGTGCCAGCAGCCAGGGACAGGGAAGCTACGAGCAGTACTTC. Its protein is CASSQGQGSYEQYF.

The gene calls are TRBV5-1 and TRBJ2-1, with 8 bases fitting TRBD1. The CDR3 consists of 15 residues. With V trimmed by 2 bases and J by 6 bases, 7 bases remained unmatched. Germline V gives CDR1 SGHRS, CDR2 YFSETQ. CDR3 nucleotide sequence: TGCGCCAGCAGCTTCCGACAGGGGAAAGGCAATGAGCAGTTCTTC. Its protein product is CASSFRQGKGNEQFF.

This clone appeared once. The chain carries TRBV11-3 and TRBJ2-1; the match to TRBD2 covers 9 bases. The V segment lost 2 bases and the J segment 7 bases; nucleotides outside the gene matches: 3. The CDR3 spans 14 residues. Germline V gene sequence: CDR1 SGHNT, CDR2 YENEEA. The CDR3 reads CASSLKREVNEQFF. The CDR3 DNA is TGTGCCAGCAGCTTAAAGCGGGAGGTTAATGAGCAGTTCTTC.